The TCR beta chain described here comes from a study of blood T cell repertoires in COVID-19. Across the study: Material from acute and convalescent COVID-19 was sourced from the United States, Italy and Spain.

As originally analysed: From reference gene primer amplification, estimates of nucleated cell counts were derived. TCRdb's table, derived via immunoSEQ multiplex PCR, lists solely in-frame clones and lacks some. D and trimming come from the DNA, and the V and J calls and clone size come from that table. The data contain 100,000 to 150,000 clones, nearly 90% of them singletons. This clone has just one count. The TCR was taken from a woman older than 75 with acute or convalescent COVID-19. Sequencing was carried out using peripheral blood.

CDR3 in amino acids: CASSSYRNQPQHF. The DNA for the CDR3 is TGTGCCAGCAGTTCCTACAGAAATCAGCCCCAGCATTTT. This rearrangement joins TRBV6-5 to TRBJ1-5; D not certain. The V end lost 4 bases, the J end lost 4 bases, and 8 bases lay between the germline ends. Germline assignment: CDR1 MNHEY and CDR2 SVGAGI. This CDR3 has 13 amino acids.